Described below is a single TCR beta chain sequence and its context. Its antigen is not known. The study drew its donors from healthy HIV-negative adults without recent acute infections or vaccinations. CD4+ cells yielded CD45RA+ naive and CD45RA-negative memory subsets. The sample comes from a study of shared clonotypes between healthy human individuals. Study-wide results and caveats: Among donors, sharing of clonotypes was expected to be affected by sequencing depth.

It was at deep level that the assay was run. Clones were read by immunoSEQ multiplex PCR, and TCRdb kept only the in-frame ones, dropping some. This table has under 300,000 clones, approximately 65% appearing once. CDR3 length equals 13 residues. Between the trimmed V and J ends, which lost 8 bases and 0 bases, there was a span of 11 bases. The specimen sequenced was memory CD4+ T cells sorted from blood. Subset in this sample: CD45RA-negative fraction. The clonotype was recovered from a man in his thirties or forties in good health. This chain uses TRBV5-3 with TRBJ1-1; TRBD1 might be the D (6 bases). TRBV5-3 is an ORF for which the function is uncertain. The CDR3 nucleotides read TGTGCCAGCCTTCAGGGGATGAACACTGAAGCTTTCTTT. Protein sequence: CASLQGMNTEAFF.